This T cell receptor beta chain was retrieved from a study of blood T cell repertoires in COVID-19. This clone was counted a single time. The authors' processing: Amplifying reference gene primers gave estimates of nucleated cell counts. Here immunoSEQ multiplex PCR was the method, and the copy in TCRdb shows in-frame clones only, minus some. Clone size and V and J calls were adopted from that table, with D and trimming inferred from the DNA. The sample records more than 110,000 clones, around 82% being singletons. Individuals aged 18 to 89 years were recruited from roughly 22 US areas. Trimming took 4 bases from V and 4 from J, leaving 11 bases between them. The CDR3 runs 14 residues. Germline V CDR1 and CDR2: MNHEY, SVGAGI.

What was sequenced was PBMCs or T cells enriched from blood (not recorded which). The V and J genes are TRBV6-5 and TRBJ2-1, with TRBD1 as a possible D gene (6 bases). The TCR originated in a woman in her forties or fifties who had recovered from COVID-19. In nucleotides, the CDR3 is TGTGCCAGCAGTTCGGGACACTTATACAATGAGCAGTTCTTC. Translated: CASSSGHLYNEQFF.